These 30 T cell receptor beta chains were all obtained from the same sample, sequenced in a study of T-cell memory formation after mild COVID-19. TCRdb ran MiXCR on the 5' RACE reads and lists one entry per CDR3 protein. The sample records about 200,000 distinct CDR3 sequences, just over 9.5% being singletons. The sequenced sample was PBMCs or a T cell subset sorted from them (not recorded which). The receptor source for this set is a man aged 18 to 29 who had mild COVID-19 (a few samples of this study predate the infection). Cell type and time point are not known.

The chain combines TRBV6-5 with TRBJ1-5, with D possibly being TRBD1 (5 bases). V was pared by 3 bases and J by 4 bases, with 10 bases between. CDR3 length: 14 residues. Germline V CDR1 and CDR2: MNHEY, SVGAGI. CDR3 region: CASSYRQGNQPQHF. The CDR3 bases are TGTGCCAGCAGTTATCGGCAGGGTAATCAGCCCCAGCATTTT.

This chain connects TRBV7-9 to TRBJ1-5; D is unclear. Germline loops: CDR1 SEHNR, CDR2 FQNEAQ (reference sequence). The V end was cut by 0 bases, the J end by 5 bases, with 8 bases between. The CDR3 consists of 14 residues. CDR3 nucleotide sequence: TGTGCCAGCAGCTTAGCTTCAGGATATCAGCCCCAGCATTTT. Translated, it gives CASSLASGYQPQHF.

CDR3 amino acids: CASSVRGGPITDTQYF. CDR3 DNA sequence: TGTGCCAGCAGCGTTCGCGGGGGGCCGATTACAGATACGCAGTATTTT. The chain links TRBV9 to TRBJ2-3, with 8 bases that match TRBD2. Trimming cost V 2 bases and J 3 bases; bases outside gene matches: 8. CDR1 and CDR2 (germline): SGDLS, YYNGEE. This CDR3 has 16 amino acids.

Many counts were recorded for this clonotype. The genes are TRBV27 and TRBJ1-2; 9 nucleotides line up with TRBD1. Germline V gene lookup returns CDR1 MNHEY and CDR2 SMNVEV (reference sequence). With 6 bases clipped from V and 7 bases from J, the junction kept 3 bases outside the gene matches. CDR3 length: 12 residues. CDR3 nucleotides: TGTGCCAGCAGACAGGGGGCGGGTGGCTACACCTTC. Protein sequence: CASRQGAGGYTF.

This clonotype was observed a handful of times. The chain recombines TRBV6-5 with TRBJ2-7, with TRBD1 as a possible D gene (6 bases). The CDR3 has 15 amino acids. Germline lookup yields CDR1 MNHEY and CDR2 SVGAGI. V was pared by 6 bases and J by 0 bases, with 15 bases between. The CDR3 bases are TGTGCCAGCAGGCCACAGGGTGGGGGCTCCTACGAGCAGTACGTC. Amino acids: CASRPQGGGSYEQYV.

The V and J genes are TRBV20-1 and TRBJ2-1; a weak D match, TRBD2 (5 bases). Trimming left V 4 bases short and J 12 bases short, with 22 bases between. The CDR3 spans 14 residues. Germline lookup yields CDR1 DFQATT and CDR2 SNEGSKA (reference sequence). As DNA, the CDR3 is TGCAGTGCTACGATGGGTGGGCTAGCATTCGGGCAGTTCTTC. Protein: CSATMGGLAFGQFF.

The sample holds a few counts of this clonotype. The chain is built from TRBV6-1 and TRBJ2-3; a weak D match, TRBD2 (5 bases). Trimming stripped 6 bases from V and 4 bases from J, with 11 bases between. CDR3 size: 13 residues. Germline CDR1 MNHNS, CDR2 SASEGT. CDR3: CASSKTRADTQYF. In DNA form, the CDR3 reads TGTGCCAGCAGCAAAACTAGGGCAGATACGCAGTATTTT.

The CDR3 loop is CAGGLAGGGTQYF. The CDR3 nucleotides read TGTGCCGGTGGACTAGCGGGGGGAGGGACCCAGTACTTC. The chain joins TRBV2 to TRBJ2-5, with 14 bases that match TRBD2. Germline-derived CDR1 and CDR2 are SNHLY and FYNNEI. Trimming took 11 bases from V and 7 from J; bases not matched to a gene: 6. This CDR3 has 13 amino acids.

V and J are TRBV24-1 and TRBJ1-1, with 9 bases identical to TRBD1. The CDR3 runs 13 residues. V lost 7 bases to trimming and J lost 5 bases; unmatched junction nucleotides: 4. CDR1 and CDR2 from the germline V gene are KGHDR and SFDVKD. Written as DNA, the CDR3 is TGTGCCACCAGGGGGACAGGGCGGACTGAAGCTTTCTTT. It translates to CATRGTGRTEAFF.

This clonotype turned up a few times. CDR3 in amino acids: CASSFRDVGHGMNYGYTF. The CDR3 DNA reads TGCGCCAGCAGCTTTCGGGACGTAGGCCATGGAATGAACTATGGCTACACCTTC. V gene TRBV5-1 combines with J gene TRBJ1-2; D is possibly TRBD1 (5 bases). V shed 2 bases and J shed 2 bases, with 22 bases lying between them. This CDR3 region has 18 residues. Germline V CDR1 and CDR2: SGHRS, YFSETQ. Complete variable domain (other parts from reference TRBV5-1 and TRBJ1-2): KAGVTQTPRYLIKTRGQQVTLSCSPISGHRSVSWYQQTPGQGLQFLFEYFSETQRNKGNFPGRFSGRQFSNSRSEMNVSTLELGDSALYLCASSFRDVGHGMNYGYTFGSGTRLTVV.

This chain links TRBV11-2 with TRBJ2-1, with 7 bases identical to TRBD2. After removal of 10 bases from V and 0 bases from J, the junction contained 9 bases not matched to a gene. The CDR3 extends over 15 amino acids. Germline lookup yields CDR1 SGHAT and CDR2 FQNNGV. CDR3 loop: CATSRGSSSYNEQFF. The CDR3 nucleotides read TGTGCCACCTCGCGGGGGTCATCCTCCTACAATGAGCAGTTCTTC. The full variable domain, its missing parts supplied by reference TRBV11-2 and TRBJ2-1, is EAGVAQSPRYKIIEKRQSVAFWCNPISGHATLYWYQQILGQGPKLLIQFQNNGVVDDSQLPKDRFSAERLKGVDSTLKIQPAKLEDSAVYLCATSRGSSSYNEQFFGPGTRLTVL.

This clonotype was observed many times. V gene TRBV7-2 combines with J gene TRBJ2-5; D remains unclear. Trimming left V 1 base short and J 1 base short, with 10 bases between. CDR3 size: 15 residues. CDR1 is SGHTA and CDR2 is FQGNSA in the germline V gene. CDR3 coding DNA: TGTGCCAGCAGCTTAGTGGGCTCTGCCCAAGAGACCCAGTACTTC. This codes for CASSLVGSAQETQYF.

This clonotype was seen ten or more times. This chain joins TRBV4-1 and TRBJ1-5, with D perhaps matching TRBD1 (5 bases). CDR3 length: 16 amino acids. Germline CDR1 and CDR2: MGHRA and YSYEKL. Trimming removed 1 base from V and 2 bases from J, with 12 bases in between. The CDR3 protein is CASSQGGLLGNQPQHF. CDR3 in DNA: TGCGCCAGCAGCCAAGGGGGACTCCTCGGCAATCAGCCCCAGCATTTT.

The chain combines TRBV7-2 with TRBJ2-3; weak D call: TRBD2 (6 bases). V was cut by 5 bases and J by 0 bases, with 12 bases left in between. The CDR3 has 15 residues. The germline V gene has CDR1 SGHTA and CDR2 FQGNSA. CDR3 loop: CASSPLAGSTDTQYF. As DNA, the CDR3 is TGTGCCAGCAGCCCTTTGGCGGGGAGCACAGATACGCAGTATTTT.

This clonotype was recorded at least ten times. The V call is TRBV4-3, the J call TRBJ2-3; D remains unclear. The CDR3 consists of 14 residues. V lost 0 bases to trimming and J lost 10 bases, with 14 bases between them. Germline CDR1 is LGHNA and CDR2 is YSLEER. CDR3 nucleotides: TGCGCCAGCAGCCAAGATGGGTTTCCTCGCCCGCAGTATTTT. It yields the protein CASSQDGFPRPQYF.

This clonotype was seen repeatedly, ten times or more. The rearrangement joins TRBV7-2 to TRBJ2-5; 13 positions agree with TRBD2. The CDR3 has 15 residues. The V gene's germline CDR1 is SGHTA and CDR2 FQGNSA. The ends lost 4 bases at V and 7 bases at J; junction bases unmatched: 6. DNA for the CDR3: TGTGCCAGCAGCTGGACTAGCGGGGGCCCAGGGACCCAGTACTTC. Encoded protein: CASSWTSGGPGTQYF.

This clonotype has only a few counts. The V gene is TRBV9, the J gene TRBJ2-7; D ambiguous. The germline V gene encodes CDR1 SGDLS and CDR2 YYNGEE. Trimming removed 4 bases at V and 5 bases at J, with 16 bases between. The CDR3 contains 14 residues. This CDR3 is CASSPLGSADEQYF. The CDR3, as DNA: TGTGCCAGCAGCCCCCTAGGGTCGGCTGACGAGCAGTACTTC.

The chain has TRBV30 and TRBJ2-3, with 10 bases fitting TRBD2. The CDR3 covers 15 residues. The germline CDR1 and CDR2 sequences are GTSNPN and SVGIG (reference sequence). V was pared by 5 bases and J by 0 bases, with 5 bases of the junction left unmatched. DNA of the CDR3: TGTGCCTGGGGGCTAGCGGGGGCCAGCACAGATACGCAGTATTTT. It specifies CAWGLAGASTDTQYF. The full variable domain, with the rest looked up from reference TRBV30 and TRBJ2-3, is SQTIHQWPATLVQPVGSPLSLECTVEGTSNPNLYWYRQAAGRGLQLLFYSVGIGQISSEVPQNLSASRPQDRQFILSSKKLLLSDSGFYLCAWGLAGASTDTQYFGPGTRLTVL.

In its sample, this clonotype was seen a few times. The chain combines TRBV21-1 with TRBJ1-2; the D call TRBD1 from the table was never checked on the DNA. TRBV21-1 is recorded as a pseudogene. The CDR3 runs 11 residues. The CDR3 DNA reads TGTGCCAGCTCCAGGGGCTATGGCTACACCTTC. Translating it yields CASSRGYGYTF.

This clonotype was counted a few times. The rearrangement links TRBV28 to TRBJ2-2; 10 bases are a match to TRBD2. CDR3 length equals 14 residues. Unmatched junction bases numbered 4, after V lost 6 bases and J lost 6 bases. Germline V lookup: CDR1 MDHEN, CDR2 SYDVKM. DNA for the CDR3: TGTGCCAGCAGCACCAGCGGGGGGGCCGGGGAGCTGTTTTTT. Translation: CASSTSGGAGELFF.

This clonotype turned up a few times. The CDR3 DNA reads as TGTGCCATCCGCAACCAGGGGTTGAACACTGAAGCTTTCTTT. It translates to CAIRNQGLNTEAFF. The chain couples TRBV10-3 to TRBJ1-1, with D tentatively TRBD1 (6 bases). The CDR3 has 14 residues. Trimming stripped 8 bases from V and 0 bases from J, with 13 bases between. Per the germline V gene, CDR1 is ENHRY and CDR2 is SYGVKD.

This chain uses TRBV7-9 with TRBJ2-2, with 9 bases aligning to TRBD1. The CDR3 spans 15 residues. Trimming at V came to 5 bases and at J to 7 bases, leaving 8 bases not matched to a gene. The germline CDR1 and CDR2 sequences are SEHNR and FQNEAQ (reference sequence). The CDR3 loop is CASSGRDRAGGELFF. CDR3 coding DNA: TGTGCCAGCAGCGGCCGGGACAGGGCCGGCGGGGAGCTGTTTTTT.

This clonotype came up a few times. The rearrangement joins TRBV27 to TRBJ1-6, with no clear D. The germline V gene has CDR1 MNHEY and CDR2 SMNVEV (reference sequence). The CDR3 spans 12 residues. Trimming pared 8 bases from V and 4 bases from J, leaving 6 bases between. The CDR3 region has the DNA TGTGCCAGCCGCCTATATAATTCACCCCTCCACTTT. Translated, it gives CASRLYNSPLHF.

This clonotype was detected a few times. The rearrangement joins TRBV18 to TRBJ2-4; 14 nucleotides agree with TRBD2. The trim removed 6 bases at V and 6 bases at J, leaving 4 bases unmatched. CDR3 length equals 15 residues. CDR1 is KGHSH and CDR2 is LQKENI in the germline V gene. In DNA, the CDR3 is TGTGCCAGCTCGACTAGCGGGGGGGATGGAAACATTCAGTACTTC. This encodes CASSTSGGDGNIQYF.

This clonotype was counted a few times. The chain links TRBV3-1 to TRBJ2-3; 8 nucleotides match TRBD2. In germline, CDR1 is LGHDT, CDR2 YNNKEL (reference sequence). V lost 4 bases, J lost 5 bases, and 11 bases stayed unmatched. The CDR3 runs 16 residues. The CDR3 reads CASSLRGSGGLDTQYF. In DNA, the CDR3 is TGTGCCAGCAGCCTCCGGGGGAGCGGGGGCTTAGATACGCAGTATTTT.

CDR3 region: CASSLKRVQETQYF. The CDR3 coding sequence is TGTGCCAGCAGCTTAAAGCGGGTACAAGAGACCCAGTACTTC. This sequence joins TRBV7-8 and TRBJ2-5, with D perhaps TRBD2 (6 bases). In germline, CDR1 is SGHVS, CDR2 FQNEAQ. The ends were cut back, 2 bases at V and 2 bases at J, with 9 bases in the middle. This CDR3 is built from 14 residues.

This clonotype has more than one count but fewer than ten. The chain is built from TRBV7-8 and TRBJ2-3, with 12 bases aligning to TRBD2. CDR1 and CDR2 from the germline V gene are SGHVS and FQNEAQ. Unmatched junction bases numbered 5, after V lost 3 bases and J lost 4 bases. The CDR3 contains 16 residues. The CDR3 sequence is CASSFLLAGGADTQYF. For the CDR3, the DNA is TGTGCCAGCAGCTTTTTACTAGCGGGGGGCGCAGATACGCAGTATTTT.

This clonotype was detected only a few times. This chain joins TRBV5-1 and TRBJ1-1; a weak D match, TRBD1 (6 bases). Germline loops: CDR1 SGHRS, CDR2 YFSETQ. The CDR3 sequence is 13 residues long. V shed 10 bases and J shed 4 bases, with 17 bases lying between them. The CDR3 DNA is TGCGCCTCCCGGGGGGGCCGGAGCACTGAAGCTTTCTTT. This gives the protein CASRGGRSTEAFF. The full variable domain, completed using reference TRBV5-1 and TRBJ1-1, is KAGVTQTPRYLIKTRGQQVTLSCSPISGHRSVSWYQQTPGQGLQFLFEYFSETQRNKGNFPGRFSGRQFSNSRSEMNVSTLELGDSALYLCASRGGRSTEAFFGQGTRLTVV.

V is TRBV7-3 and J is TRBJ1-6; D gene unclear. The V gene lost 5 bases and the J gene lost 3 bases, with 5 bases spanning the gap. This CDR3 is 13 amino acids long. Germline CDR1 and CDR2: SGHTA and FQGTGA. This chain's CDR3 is CASSRDYNSPLHF. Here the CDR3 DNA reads TGTGCCAGCAGCCGGGACTATAATTCACCCCTCCACTTT.

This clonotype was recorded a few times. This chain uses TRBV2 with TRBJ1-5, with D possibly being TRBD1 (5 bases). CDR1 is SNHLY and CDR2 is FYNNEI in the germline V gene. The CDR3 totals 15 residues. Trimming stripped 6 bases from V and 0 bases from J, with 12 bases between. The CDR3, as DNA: TGTGCCAGCAGGGTTAGCGGGGCTAGCAATCAGCCCCAGCATTTT. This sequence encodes CASRVSGASNQPQHF.